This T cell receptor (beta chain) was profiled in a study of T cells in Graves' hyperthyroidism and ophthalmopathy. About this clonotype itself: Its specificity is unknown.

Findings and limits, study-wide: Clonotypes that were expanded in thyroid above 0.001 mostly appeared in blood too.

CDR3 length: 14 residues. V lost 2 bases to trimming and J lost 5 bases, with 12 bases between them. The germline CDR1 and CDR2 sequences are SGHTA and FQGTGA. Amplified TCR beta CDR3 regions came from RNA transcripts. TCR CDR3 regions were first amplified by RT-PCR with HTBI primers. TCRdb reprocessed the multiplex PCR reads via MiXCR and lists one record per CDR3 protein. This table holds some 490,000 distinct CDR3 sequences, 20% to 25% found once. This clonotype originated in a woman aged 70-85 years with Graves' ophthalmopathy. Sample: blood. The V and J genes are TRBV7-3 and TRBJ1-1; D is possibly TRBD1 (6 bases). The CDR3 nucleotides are TGTGCCAGCAGCTTATCTCAGGGGTGGACTGAAGCTTTCTTT. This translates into CASSLSQGWTEAFF.